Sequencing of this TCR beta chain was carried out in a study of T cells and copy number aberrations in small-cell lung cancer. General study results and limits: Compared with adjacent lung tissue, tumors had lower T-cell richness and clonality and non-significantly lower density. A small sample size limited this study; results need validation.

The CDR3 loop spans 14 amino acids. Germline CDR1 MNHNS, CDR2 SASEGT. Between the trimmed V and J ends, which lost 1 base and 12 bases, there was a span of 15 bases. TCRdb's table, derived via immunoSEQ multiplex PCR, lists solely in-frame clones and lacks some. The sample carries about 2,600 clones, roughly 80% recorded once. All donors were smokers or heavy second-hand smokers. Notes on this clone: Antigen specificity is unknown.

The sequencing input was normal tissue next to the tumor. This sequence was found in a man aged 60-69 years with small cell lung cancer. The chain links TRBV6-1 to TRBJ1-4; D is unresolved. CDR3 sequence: CASSEGPMAEQLFF. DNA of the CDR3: TGTGCCAGCAGTGAAGGCCCTATGGCGGAGCAACTGTTTTTT.